This T cell receptor (beta chain) was obtained from a study of CD8 T cells in ankylosing spondylitis. The CDR3 extends over 15 amino acids. Trimming pared 7 bases from V and 6 bases from J, leaving 19 bases between. Quantitative molecular-barcoded 5'-RACE generated the TCR beta libraries. TCRdb passed the 5' RACE reads through MiXCR, listing each CDR3 protein once. The data show 300,000 to 400,000 distinct CDR3 sequences, under 15% seen once. In its sample, this clonotype was seen a few times. This clonotype was obtained from a male donor with ankylosing spondylitis or in good health (not recorded which). Material for sequencing was blood, either unsorted or a sorted T cell fraction (not recorded which). The chain links TRBV12-3 or TRBV12-4 to TRBJ2-4; D unresolved. The CDR3 loop reads CASTDSGVGINIQYF. The CDR3 coding sequence is TGTGCCAGCACCGACTCTGGGGTCGGCATAAACATTCAGTACTTC.